This T cell receptor (beta chain) was obtained from a study of cytomegalovirus exposure and HLA in healthy donors. Study-level points and caveats: Trimming of TCR beta V- and J-genes showed a link, identified in a later analysis, to a missense DCLRE1C variant.

A word on this clone: Its specificity is unknown.

CDR3 length equals 14 residues. V gave up 5 bases and J gave up 5 bases, with 15 bases separating them. Germline CDR1 is SNHLY and CDR2 is FYNNEI. 13 Jbeta primers and 60 Vbeta primers were used for the PCR. The data were produced by immunoSEQ multiplex PCR, yet TCRdb's version contains in-frame clones alone and is incomplete. The sample records 81,000 or so clones, 70% to 80% being singletons. Input material: PBMCs. This sequence originates from a man between 50 and 59 years old in good health and CMV-seropositive. The chain couples TRBV2 to TRBJ2-5; D unresolved. The CDR3 is CASSTRDLGETQYF. For the CDR3, the DNA is TGTGCCAGCAGTACACGAGATTTGGGCGAGACCCAGTACTTC.